These 31 T cell receptor beta chains were sequenced from one sample in a study of neurological immune-mediated disorders. TCRdb re-derived calls from the 5' RACE reads in MiXCR, one entry per CDR3 protein. Here the sample spans tens of thousands of distinct CDR3 sequences, roughly 15% being singletons. The sequenced sample consisted of PBMCs. Every receptor here comes from a woman in her forties or fifties in good health.

V is TRBV5-1 and J is TRBJ2-1; a weak D match, TRBD2 (5 bases). The length of the CDR3 is 15 residues. Germline V gene sequence: CDR1 SGHRS, CDR2 YFSETQ. V gave up 1 base and J gave up 7 bases, with 15 bases separating them. The CDR3 nucleotides are TGCGCCAGCAGCTTGTTCAGCCCCGGGGATAATGAGCAGTTCTTC. Its protein product is CASSLFSPGDNEQFF.

This clonotype was recorded at least ten times. The V gene is TRBV11-1, the J gene TRBJ1-2; unclear D gene. CDR1 and CDR2 (germline): SGHAT, FQDESV (reference sequence). V lost 3 bases and J lost 2, with 7 bases in between. CDR3 size: 13 residues. CDR3 protein: CASSLGSNYGYTF. The CDR3 coding sequence is TGTGCCAGCAGCTTGGGCTCGAACTATGGCTACACCTTC.

This clonotype was counted at least ten times. The chain recombines TRBV20-1 with TRBJ2-7; 8 bases match TRBD1. The CDR3 contains 16 residues. V dropped 1 base and J dropped 3; count of bases not matched to a gene: 11. The V gene's germline CDR1 is DFQATT and CDR2 SNEGSKA (reference sequence). The CDR3 nucleotides are TGCAGTGCTAGAGCTACCGGACAGGGCGGTTACTACGAGCAGTACTTC. It codes for CSARATGQGGYYEQYF.

This clonotype was detected ten times or more. This chain connects TRBV15 to TRBJ2-6, with D possibly being TRBD1 (5 bases). The V and J ends lost 0 bases and 1 base respectively, with 10 bases between them. Germline values: CDR1 LNHNV, CDR2 YYDKDF (reference sequence). This CDR3 has 17 residues. The CDR3 DNA reads TGTGCCACCAGCAGAGAACCAGGGAAGTCTGGGGCCAACGTCCTGACTTTC. Its translation is CATSREPGKSGANVLTF.

This clonotype was counted many times. V is TRBV7-9 and J is TRBJ2-7; D perhaps matches TRBD2 (6 bases). Trimming took off 5 bases at V and 6 bases at J, with 11 bases between the two ends. The CDR3 runs 12 residues. Germline lookup yields CDR1 SEHNR and CDR2 FQNEAQ (reference sequence). CDR3 nucleotide sequence: TGTGCCAGCAGCCGGGACTCCGGCGAGCAGTACTTC. Its protein is CASSRDSGEQYF.

Turning to this clonotype: This could be a read error, since a much larger clone is one nucleotide away. V usage is TRBV10-3 and J usage is TRBJ2-6, with TRBD2 as a possible D gene (6 bases). V lost 0 bases to trimming and J lost 0 bases, with 15 bases between them. CDR1 and CDR2 (germline): ENHRY, SYGVKD. This CDR3 is built from 19 residues. In nucleotides, the CDR3 is TGTGCCATCAGTGAGTCCGCGGGGATGGCAAGCTCTGGGGCCAACGTCCTGACTTTC. Its protein product is CAISESAGMASSGANVLTF.

This clonotype was picked up one time. V and J are TRBV28 and TRBJ2-3; a possible D gene is TRBD2 (5 bases). The V gene lost 11 bases and the J gene lost 7 bases, with 19 bases spanning the gap. This CDR3 has 13 residues. Germline V gene lookup returns CDR1 MDHEN and CDR2 SYDVKM. CDR3 protein: CAAFALAVYTQYF. CDR3 DNA: TGTGCCGCGTTTGCCCTAGCCGTGTATACGCAGTATTTT.

The sample holds a few counts of this clonotype. The V and J genes are TRBV12-3 or TRBV12-4 and TRBJ2-7, with D perhaps matching TRBD2 (6 bases). The CDR3 has 13 amino acids. Deletions cut 3 bases from V and 5 bases from J, with 11 bases between. DNA for the CDR3: TGTGCCAGCAGTTTGGGCGGGGTTAACGAGCAGTACTTC. Residues: CASSLGGVNEQYF.

This clonotype was counted many times. J is TRBJ2-3 and V is TRBV7-8; TRBD1 matches at 10 bases. Unmatched junction bases numbered 12, after V lost 4 bases and J lost 2 bases. The germline gives CDR1 SGHVS, CDR2 FQNEAQ. CDR3 length: 18 amino acids. The CDR3 sequence is CASSSAGTGVRVTDTQYF. In nucleotides, the CDR3 is TGTGCCAGCAGCTCGGCCGGGACAGGGGTCAGGGTCACAGATACGCAGTATTTT.

Many counts were recorded for this clonotype. The rearrangement links TRBV7-6 to TRBJ2-3, with 10 bases that match TRBD2. Germline assignment: CDR1 SGHVS and CDR2 FNYEAQ. The V and J ends lost 1 base and 4 bases, in that order; junction bases with no gene match: 5. This CDR3 has 16 residues. This CDR3 is CASSLEPAGGSDTQYF. CDR3 DNA: TGTGCCAGCAGCTTAGAGCCAGCGGGAGGGTCAGATACGCAGTATTTT.

There are many counts of this clonotype. The chain joins TRBV5-6 to TRBJ1-6; 11 bases match TRBD1. Germline trimming cut 3 bases from V and 8 bases from J; bases unmatched to any gene: 10. The CDR3 loop spans 17 amino acids. Germline CDR1 and CDR2: SGHDT and YYEEEE. The CDR3 DNA reads TGTGCCAGCAGCTATGGACAGGGGGCGGTTGTGTATTCACCCCTCCACTTT. Its translation: CASSYGQGAVVYSPLHF.

The rearrangement uses TRBV5-1 and TRBJ2-3, with 9 bases lining up with TRBD1. V was clipped by 2 bases and J by 4 bases; unmatched bases: 5. Germline-derived CDR1 and CDR2 are SGHRS and YFSETQ. This CDR3 is 15 amino acids long. The CDR3 reads CASSLQQGASDTQYF. Here the CDR3 DNA reads TGCGCCAGCAGCTTACAACAGGGGGCCTCAGATACGCAGTATTTT.

This clonotype was observed many times. The chain recombines TRBV28 with TRBJ2-5; a possible D gene is TRBD1 (6 bases). V lost 4 bases and J 1 base, leaving 13 bases between the germline ends. This CDR3 has 15 residues. The germline gives CDR1 MDHEN, CDR2 SYDVKM. The CDR3 loop reads CASSSYPGVQETQYF. CDR3 coding DNA: TGTGCCAGCAGTTCCTACCCAGGGGTCCAAGAGACCCAGTACTTC.

This clonotype was seen many times. This chain connects TRBV5-5 to TRBJ1-5, with 7 bases that match TRBD1. V dropped 0 bases and J dropped 0; count of bases not matched to a gene: 9. The CDR3 has 18 amino acids. Germline V gene lookup returns CDR1 SGHKS and CDR2 YYEKEE (reference sequence). Written as DNA, the CDR3 is TGTGCCAGCAGCTTGGCGGCTATGGACAGGAGTAGCAATCAGCCCCAGCATTTT. It encodes CASSLAAMDRSSNQPQHF. The full variable domain, rest sourced from reference TRBV5-5 and TRBJ1-5, is DAGVTQSPTHLIKTRGQQVTLRCSPISGHKSVSWYQQVLGQGPQFIFQYYEKEERGRGNFPDRFSARQFPNYSSELNVNALLLGDSALYLCASSLAAMDRSSNQPQHFGDGTRLSIL.

Ten or more counts support this clonotype. The chain combines TRBV20-1 with TRBJ1-5; 11 bases line up with TRBD1. V gave up 6 bases and J gave up 5 bases; unmatched junction bases: 6. CDR3 length: 14 residues. CDR1 is DFQATT, CDR2 SNEGSKA, per germline (reference sequence). CDR3 DNA: TGCAGTGCAGAGGACAGGGGGCGGCATCAGCCCCAGCATTTT. It translates to CSAEDRGRHQPQHF.

This clonotype was counted many times. The CDR3 sequence is CAISESIGSGQPQHF. CDR3 coding DNA: TGTGCCATCAGTGAGTCAATAGGGAGCGGTCAGCCCCAGCATTTT. The genes are TRBV10-3 and TRBJ1-5; D gene uncertain. V was clipped by 0 bases and J by 6 bases, with 12 bases between them. The CDR3 spans 15 residues. The V gene's germline CDR1 is ENHRY and CDR2 SYGVKD.

In its sample, this clonotype was seen many times. The chain joins TRBV28 to TRBJ1-5, with TRBD1 identical over 7 bases. The germline V gene has CDR1 MDHEN and CDR2 SYDVKM. V was pared by 5 bases and J by 7 bases, with 8 bases of the junction left unmatched. This CDR3 comprises 14 residues. The CDR3 loop is CASSTRGLGQPQHF. CDR3 DNA: TGTGCCAGCAGTACGAGGGGGCTTGGGCAGCCCCAGCATTTT.

There are many counts of this clonotype. The rearrangement joins TRBV20-1 to TRBJ1-5; D is possibly TRBD1 (5 bases). Germline CDR1 reads DFQATT; CDR2 reads SNEGSKA (reference sequence). CDR3 length: 13 amino acids. Trimming took 3 bases from V and 4 from J, leaving 10 bases between them. The CDR3 DNA reads TGCAGTGCTAGGACGGGGGGAAATCAGCCCCAGCATTTT. Protein product: CSARTGGNQPQHF.

The chain uses TRBV20-1 and TRBJ1-5, with 7 bases lining up with TRBD1. Germline loops: CDR1 DFQATT, CDR2 SNEGSKA (reference sequence). J gave up 4 bases and V 6 bases, and 18 bases lay outside the gene matches. The CDR3 is made up of 17 amino acids. The CDR3 region has the DNA TGCAGTGCCACAGACCCCCGGGACAGTCTCCGTAATCAGCCCCAGCATTTT. It codes for CSATDPRDSLRNQPQHF.

This clonotype was counted many times. The chain is built from TRBV5-1 and TRBJ2-1, with a weak D call TRBD2 (6 bases). The CDR3 contains 14 residues. V dropped 3 bases and J dropped 12 bases, with 19 bases sitting between them. CDR1 and CDR2 (germline): SGHRS, YFSETQ. DNA for the CDR3: TGCGCCAGCAGCTCCTTCCTAGGAGTGGGGGGGCAGTTCTTC. Its protein is CASSSFLGVGGQFF.

This clonotype was detected ten times or more. The V and J genes are TRBV5-4 and TRBJ2-3; D gene uncertain. Germline V gives CDR1 SGHNT, CDR2 YYREEE (reference sequence). The CDR3 loop spans 15 amino acids. V was trimmed by 5 bases and J by 0 bases, leaving 13 bases between them. The CDR3 spells CASSSRTASTDTQYF. The CDR3 DNA sequence: TGTGCCAGCAGTTCGCGGACGGCTAGCACAGATACGCAGTATTTT.

There are many counts of this clonotype. The gene calls are TRBV5-1 and TRBJ1-1; D gene unclear. The CDR3 totals 14 residues. The V gene's germline CDR1 is SGHRS and CDR2 YFSETQ. V lost 1 base to trimming and J lost 0 bases, with 7 bases between them. The CDR3 DNA is TGCGCCAGCAGCTTGTCTAGGATGAACACTGAAGCTTTCTTT. Translation: CASSLSRMNTEAFF.

This clonotype was seen many times. V is TRBV5-6 and J is TRBJ2-3, with 10 bases that match TRBD2. This CDR3 is 17 amino acids long. Per germline, CDR1 SGHDT and CDR2 YYEEEE. Trimming removed 2 bases from V and 8 bases from J; junction bases left unmatched: 14. CDR3 residues: CASSFGEAGGPRGTQYF. The CDR3 DNA sequence: TGTGCCAGCAGCTTCGGCGAAGCGGGGGGGCCCCGTGGTACGCAGTATTTT.

For this clonotype: Just one base apart from a much larger clone, this may be a read error. Without the conserved terminal phenylalanine or tryptophan, this CDR3 likely stems from a read error. The V gene is TRBV10-3, the J gene TRBJ2-7; a possible D gene is TRBD1 (5 bases). The V and J ends lost 2 bases and 3 bases respectively, with 11 bases between them. This CDR3 spans 14 amino acids. Germline V gene lookup returns CDR1 ENHRY and CDR2 SYGVKD. The CDR3 sequence is CAISEEGVSYEQYL. CDR3 DNA sequence: TGTGCCATCAGTGAGGAAGGGGTTAGCTACGAGCAGTACTTA.

This clonotype was detected ten times or more. J is TRBJ2-5 and V is TRBV12-3 or TRBV12-4; TRBD1 or TRBD2 may be the D gene (6 bases each). The CDR3 runs to 13 residues. Trimming took 5 bases from V and 5 from J, leaving 12 bases between them. The CDR3, as DNA: TGTGCCAGCAGTCCAGGGGCGGGGGAGACCCAGTACTTC. This translates into CASSPGAGETQYF.

This clonotype appeared many times. J is TRBJ2-7 and V is TRBV29-1; D gene uncertain. Trimming cost V 4 bases and J 5 bases, with 9 bases left between them. The CDR3 covers 11 residues. Germline values: CDR1 SQVTM, CDR2 ANQGSEA. CDR3 amino acids: CSVGDGDEQYF. The CDR3 bases are TGCAGCGTTGGGGATGGGGACGAGCAGTACTTC.

With regard to this clonotype: A single base separates this from a much larger clone, so it may be a read error. The V and J genes are TRBV7-6 and TRBJ2-1, with 11 bases identical to TRBD2. The CDR3 has 17 amino acids. Per the germline V gene, CDR1 is SGHVS and CDR2 is FNYEAQ. J was trimmed by 6 bases and V by 6 bases; bases with no gene match: 13. CDR3 sequence (DNA): TGTGCCAGCAGACTTAGGACTAGCGGGCAAGCCCCCAATGAGCAGTTCTTC. Encoded protein: CASRLRTSGQAPNEQFF.

V and J are TRBV5-1 and TRBJ2-2; no definite D call. The CDR3 is 12 residues long. Per germline, CDR1 SGHRS and CDR2 YFSETQ. Trimming left V 4 bases short and J 7 bases short, with 8 bases between. As DNA, the CDR3 is TGCGCCAGCAGCCTCCACAACGGGGAGCTGTTTTTT. This gives the protein CASSLHNGELFF.

V and J are TRBV5-1 and TRBJ1-2, with D tentatively TRBD1 (6 bases). V gave up 5 bases and J gave up 4 bases, with 15 bases separating them. The CDR3 extends over 14 amino acids. Germline assignment: CDR1 SGHRS and CDR2 YFSETQ. This CDR3 reads CASSGTNGFYGYTF. The CDR3 region has the DNA TGCGCCAGCAGTGGGACAAACGGTTTCTATGGCTACACCTTC.

This clonotype was observed many times. This chain joins TRBV5-1 and TRBJ2-1; either TRBD1 or TRBD2 may supply D (6 bases each). CDR1 and CDR2 from the germline V gene are SGHRS and YFSETQ. The CDR3 has 13 residues. V lost 6 bases and J lost 7, with 14 bases in between. CDR3 residues: CASTRGGRNEQFF. CDR3 coding DNA: TGCGCCAGCACCAGAGGGGGGCGGAATGAGCAGTTCTTC.

This clonotype was seen repeatedly, ten times or more. The chain is built from TRBV7-2 and TRBJ1-4; TRBD1 might be the D (5 bases). The CDR3 extends over 14 amino acids. Trimming left V 3 bases short and J 7 bases short, with 12 bases between. Germline CDR1 reads SGHTA; CDR2 reads FQGNSA. CDR3 region: CASSFYSGSEKLFF. In DNA form, the CDR3 reads TGTGCCAGCAGCTTCTATTCAGGGAGTGAAAAACTGTTTTTT.